This T cell receptor (beta chain) derives from a study of human T cells and chemical hapten exposure. Time point specified: patch test 1, 2 weeks after DPC sensitization. Treatment of the sample: therapeutic diphenylcyclopropenone sensitization with weekly scalp DPC. TCRdb called the RACE reads again in MiXCR, with one record for every CDR3 protein. The sample consists of about 360,000 distinct CDR3 sequences, approximately 6.9% of them appearing once. The sequences come from whole blood, collected in connection with sensitization to the hapten diphenylcyclopropenone (DPC). This TCR was recovered from a woman aged 18-29 years with alopecia areata. Some clones in this sample may be carry-over from other donors' samples.

As DNA, the CDR3 is TGTGCCAGCAGCGTTCGCCCATATGGACTAGCGGGAAGCACAGATACGCAGTATTTT. Amino acids: CASSVRPYGLAGSTDTQYF. The chain uses TRBV9 and TRBJ2-3; 12 bases align to TRBD2. Germline loops: CDR1 SGDLS, CDR2 YYNGEE. V shed 2 bases, J shed 0 bases, and the junction held 10 bases outside the gene matches. The CDR3 runs 19 residues.